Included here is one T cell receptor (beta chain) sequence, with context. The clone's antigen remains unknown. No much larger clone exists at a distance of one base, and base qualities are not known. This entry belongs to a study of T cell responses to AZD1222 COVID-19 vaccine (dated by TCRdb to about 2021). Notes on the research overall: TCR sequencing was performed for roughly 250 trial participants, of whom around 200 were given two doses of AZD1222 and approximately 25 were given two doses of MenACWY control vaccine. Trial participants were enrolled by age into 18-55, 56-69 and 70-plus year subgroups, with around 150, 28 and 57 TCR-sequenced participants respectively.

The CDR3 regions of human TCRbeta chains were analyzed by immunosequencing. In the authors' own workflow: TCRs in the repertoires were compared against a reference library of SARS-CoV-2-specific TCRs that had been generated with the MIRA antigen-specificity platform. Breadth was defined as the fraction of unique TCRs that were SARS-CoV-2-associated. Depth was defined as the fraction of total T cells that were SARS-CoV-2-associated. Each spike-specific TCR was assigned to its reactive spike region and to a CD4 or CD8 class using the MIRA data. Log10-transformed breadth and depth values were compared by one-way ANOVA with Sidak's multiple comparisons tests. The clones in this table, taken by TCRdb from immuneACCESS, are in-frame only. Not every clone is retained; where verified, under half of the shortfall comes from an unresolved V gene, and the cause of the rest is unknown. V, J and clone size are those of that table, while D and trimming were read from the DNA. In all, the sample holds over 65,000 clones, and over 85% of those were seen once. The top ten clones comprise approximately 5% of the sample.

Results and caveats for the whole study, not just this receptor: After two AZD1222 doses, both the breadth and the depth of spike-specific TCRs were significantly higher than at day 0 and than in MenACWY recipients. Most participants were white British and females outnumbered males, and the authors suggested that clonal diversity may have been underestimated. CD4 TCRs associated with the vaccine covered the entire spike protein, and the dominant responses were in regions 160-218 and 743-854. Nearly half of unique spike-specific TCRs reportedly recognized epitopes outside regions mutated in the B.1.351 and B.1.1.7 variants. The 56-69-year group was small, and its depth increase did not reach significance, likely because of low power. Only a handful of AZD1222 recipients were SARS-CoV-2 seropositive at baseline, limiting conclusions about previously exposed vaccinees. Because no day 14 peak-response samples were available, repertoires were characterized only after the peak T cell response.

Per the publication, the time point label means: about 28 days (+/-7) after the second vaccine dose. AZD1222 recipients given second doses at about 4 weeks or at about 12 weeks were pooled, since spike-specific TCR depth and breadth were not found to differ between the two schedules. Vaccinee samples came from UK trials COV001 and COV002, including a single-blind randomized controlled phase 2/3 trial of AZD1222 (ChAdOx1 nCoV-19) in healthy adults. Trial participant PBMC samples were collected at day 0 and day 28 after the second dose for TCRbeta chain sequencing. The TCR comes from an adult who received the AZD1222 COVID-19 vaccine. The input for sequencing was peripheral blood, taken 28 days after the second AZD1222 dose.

The CDR3 sequence is CASKVWRARGGTGELFF. The sequence in DNA is TGTGCCAGCAAGGTGTGGAGGGCTAGAGGGGGCACCGGGGAGCTGTTTTTT. This sequence uses TRBV7-8 and TRBJ2-2; the D gene is perhaps TRBD1 or TRBD2, each of them matching over 6 bases. V is pared back by 7 bases and J by 4 bases, with 22 bases lying between the germline termini. CDR1 and CDR2, per the germline V gene, are SGHVS and FQNEAQ. The CDR3 measures 17 amino acids from cysteine to phenylalanine. The read is trimmed to its CDR3 DNA, 51 bases read in frame from base 1.